This note documents a single T cell receptor beta chain sequence. Trimming took 5 bases from V and 1 from J, leaving 5 bases between them. This CDR3 has 11 residues. Germline V gives CDR1 SQVTM, CDR2 ANQGSEA. This record belongs to a study of control samples from healthy donors and cancer patients. Produced via immunoSEQ multiplex PCR; TCRdb's table is partial and in-frame only. The data hold 120,000 or so clones, with about 93% observed a single time. The rearrangement joins TRBV29-1 to TRBJ1-1, with unresolved D. The receptor was derived from a man aged 18 to 30 in good health. Sequencing was done on a sample of blood. CDR3 DNA sequence: TGCAGCGTTTCAGGGAACACTGAAGCTTTCTTT. It yields the protein CSVSGNTEAFF.